This entry features one TCR beta chain sequence. The data belong to a study of blood T cell repertoires in COVID-19. Study background: Samples representing acute and convalescent COVID-19 were sourced from the United States, Italy and Spain.

In the source study's methods: From reference gene primer amplification, estimates of nucleated cell counts were derived. Method: immunoSEQ multiplex PCR; TCRdb's copy keeps in-frame clones and lacks some. For V, J and clone size, that table is used; D and trimming come from the DNA. The table includes fewer than 200,000 clones, around 82% detected once. Germline V gene lookup returns CDR1 SGHRS and CDR2 YFSETQ. This CDR3 is built from 14 residues. Trimming left V 4 bases short and J 1 base short, with 11 bases between. The sequence came from a man aged 65-85 years with active or convalescent COVID-19. Sequencing input: peripheral blood. The V and J genes are TRBV5-1 and TRBJ1-1; D remains unclear. Here the CDR3 reads CASSGSTGNTEAFF. The CDR3 DNA is TGCGCCAGCAGCGGATCGACGGGGAACACTGAAGCTTTCTTT.